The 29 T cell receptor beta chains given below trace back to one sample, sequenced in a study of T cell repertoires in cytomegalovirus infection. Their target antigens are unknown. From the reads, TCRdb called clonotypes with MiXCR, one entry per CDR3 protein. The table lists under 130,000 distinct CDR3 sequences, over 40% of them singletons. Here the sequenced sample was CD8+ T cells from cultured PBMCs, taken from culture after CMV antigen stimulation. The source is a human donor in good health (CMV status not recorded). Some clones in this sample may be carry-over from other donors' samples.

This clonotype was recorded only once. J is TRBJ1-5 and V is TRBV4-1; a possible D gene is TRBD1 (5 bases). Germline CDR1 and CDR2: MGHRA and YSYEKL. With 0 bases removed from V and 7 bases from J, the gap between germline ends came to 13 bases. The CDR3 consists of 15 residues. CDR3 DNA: TGCGCCAGCAGCCAAGATCTTGGGGCCAGGCAGCCCCAGCATTTT. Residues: CASSQDLGARQPQHF.

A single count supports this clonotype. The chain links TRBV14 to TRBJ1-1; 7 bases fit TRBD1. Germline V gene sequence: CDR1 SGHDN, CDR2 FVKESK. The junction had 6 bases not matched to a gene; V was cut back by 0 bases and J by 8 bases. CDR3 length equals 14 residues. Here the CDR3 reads CASSQEAGTVEAFF. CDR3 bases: TGTGCCAGCAGCCAAGAGGCGGGGACAGTAGAAGCTTTCTTT.

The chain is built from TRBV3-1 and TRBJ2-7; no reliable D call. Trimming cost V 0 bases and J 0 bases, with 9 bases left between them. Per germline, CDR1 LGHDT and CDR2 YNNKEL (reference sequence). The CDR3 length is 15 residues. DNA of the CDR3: TGTGCCAGCAGCCAAGAGGGGTTCGGCTCCTACGAGCAGTACTTC. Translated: CASSQEGFGSYEQYF.

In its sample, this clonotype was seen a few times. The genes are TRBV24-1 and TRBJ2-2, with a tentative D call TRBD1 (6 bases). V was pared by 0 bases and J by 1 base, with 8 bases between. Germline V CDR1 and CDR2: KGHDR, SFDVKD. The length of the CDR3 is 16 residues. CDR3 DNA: TGTGCCACCAGTGATTTGCAGGACAGGAACACCGGGGAGCTGTTTTTT. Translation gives CATSDLQDRNTGELFF.

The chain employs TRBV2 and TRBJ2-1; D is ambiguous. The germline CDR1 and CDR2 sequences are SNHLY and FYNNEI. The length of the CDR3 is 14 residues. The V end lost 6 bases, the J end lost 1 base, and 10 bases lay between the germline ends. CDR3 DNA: TGTGCCAGCAGGTATCAGATTTCCTACAATGAGCAGTTCTTC. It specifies CASRYQISYNEQFF.

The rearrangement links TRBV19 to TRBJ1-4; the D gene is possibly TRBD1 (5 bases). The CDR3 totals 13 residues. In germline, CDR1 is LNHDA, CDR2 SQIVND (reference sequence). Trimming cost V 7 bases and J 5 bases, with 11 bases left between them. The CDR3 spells CASNGTPNEKLFF. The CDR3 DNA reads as TGTGCCAGTAACGGGACGCCGAATGAAAAACTGTTTTTT.

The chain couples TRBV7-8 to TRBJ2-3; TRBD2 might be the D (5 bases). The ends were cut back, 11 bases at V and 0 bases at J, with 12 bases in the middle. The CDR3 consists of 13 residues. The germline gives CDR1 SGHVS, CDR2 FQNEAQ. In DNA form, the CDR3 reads TGTGCCGGGCGGGCGAGGAGCACAGATACGCAGTATTTT. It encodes CAGRARSTDTQYF.

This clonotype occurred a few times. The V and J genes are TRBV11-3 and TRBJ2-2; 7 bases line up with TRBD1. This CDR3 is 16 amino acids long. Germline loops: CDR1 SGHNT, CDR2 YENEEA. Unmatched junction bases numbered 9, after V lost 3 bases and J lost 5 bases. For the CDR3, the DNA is TGTGCCAGCAGCTTTCCCCGGGACAGACAAACCGGGGAGCTGTTTTTT. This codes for CASSFPRDRQTGELFF.

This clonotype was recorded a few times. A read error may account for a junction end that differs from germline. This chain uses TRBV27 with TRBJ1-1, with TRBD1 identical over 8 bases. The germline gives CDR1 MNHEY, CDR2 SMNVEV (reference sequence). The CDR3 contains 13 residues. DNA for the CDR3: TGTGCCAGCAGTCTCCGACAGGGGATGGGGGGTCTGTTT. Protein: CASSLRQGMGGLF.

The CDR3 here is CASSYSSGSHEQYF. The CDR3 region has the DNA TGTGCCAGCAGTTACTCTTCGGGGTCCCACGAGCAGTACTTC. This chain joins TRBV6-6 and TRBJ2-7; a weak D match, TRBD2 (5 bases). This CDR3 has 14 amino acids. Per the germline V gene, CDR1 is MNHNY and CDR2 is SVGAGI (reference sequence). V lost 0 bases to trimming and J lost 5 bases, with 11 bases between them.

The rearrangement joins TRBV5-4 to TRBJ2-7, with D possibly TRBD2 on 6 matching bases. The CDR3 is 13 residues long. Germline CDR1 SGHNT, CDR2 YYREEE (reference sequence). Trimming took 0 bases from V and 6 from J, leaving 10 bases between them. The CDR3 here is CASSLAAGPEQYF. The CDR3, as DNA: TGTGCCAGCAGCTTGGCCGCGGGGCCCGAGCAGTACTTC.

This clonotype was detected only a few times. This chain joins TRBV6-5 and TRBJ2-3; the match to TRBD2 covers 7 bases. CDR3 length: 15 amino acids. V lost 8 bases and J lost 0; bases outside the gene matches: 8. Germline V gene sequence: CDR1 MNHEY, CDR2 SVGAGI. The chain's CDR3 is CASGTGGFSTDTQYF. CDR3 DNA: TGTGCCAGCGGGACCGGGGGGTTTAGCACAGATACGCAGTATTTT.

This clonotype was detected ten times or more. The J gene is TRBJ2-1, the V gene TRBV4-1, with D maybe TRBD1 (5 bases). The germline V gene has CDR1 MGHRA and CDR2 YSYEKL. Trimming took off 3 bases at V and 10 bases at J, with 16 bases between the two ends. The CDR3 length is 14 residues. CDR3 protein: CASSQGTTDDEQFF. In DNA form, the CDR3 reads TGCGCCAGCAGCCAGGGTACGACAGACGACGAGCAGTTCTTC.

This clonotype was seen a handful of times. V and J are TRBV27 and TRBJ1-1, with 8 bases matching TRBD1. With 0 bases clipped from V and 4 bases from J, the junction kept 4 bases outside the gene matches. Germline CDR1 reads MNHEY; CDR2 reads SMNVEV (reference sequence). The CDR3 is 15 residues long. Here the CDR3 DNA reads TGTGCCAGCAGTTTATCCGGGACAGGTGTCACTGAAGCTTTCTTT. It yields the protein CASSLSGTGVTEAFF.

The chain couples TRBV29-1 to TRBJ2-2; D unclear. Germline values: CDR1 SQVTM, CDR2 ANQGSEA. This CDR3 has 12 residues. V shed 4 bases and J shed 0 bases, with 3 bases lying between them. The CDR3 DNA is TGCAGCGTTGGACCGAACACCGGGGAGCTGTTTTTT. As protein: CSVGPNTGELFF.

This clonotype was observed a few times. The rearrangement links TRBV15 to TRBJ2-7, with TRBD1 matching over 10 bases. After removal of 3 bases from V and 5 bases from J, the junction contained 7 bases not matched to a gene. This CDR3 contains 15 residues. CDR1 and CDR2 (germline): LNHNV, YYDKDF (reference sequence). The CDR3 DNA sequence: TGTGCCACCAGCAGCAAGACAGGGGGCATCGACGAGCAGTACTTC. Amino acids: CATSSKTGGIDEQYF.

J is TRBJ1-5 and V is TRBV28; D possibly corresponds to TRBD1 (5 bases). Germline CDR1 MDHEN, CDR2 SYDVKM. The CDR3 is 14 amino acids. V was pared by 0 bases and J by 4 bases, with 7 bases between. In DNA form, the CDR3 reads TGTGCCAGCAGTTTATGGGGGGAAAATCAGCCCCAGCATTTT. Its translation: CASSLWGENQPQHF.

CDR3: CASSLGTGSSGELFF. The CDR3 DNA reads TGTGCCAGCAGTTTGGGGACAGGGTCCTCCGGGGAGCTGTTTTTT. V usage is TRBV12-3 or TRBV12-4 and J usage is TRBJ2-2, with 9 bases that match TRBD1. V lost 3 bases to trimming and J lost 6 bases; unmatched junction nucleotides: 5. The CDR3 totals 15 residues.

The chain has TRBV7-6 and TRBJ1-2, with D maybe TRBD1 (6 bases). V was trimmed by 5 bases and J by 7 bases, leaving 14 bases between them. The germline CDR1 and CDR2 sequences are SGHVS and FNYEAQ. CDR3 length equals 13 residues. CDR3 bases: TGTGCCAGCAGCCTAGATTCGACAGGTGGCTACACCTTC. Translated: CASSLDSTGGYTF. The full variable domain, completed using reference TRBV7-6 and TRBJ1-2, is GAGVSQSPRYKVTKRGQDVALRCDPISGHVSLYWYRQALGQGPEFLTYFNYEAQQDKSGLPNDRFSAERPEGSISTLTIQRTEQRDSAMYRCASSLDSTGGYTFGSGTRLTVV.

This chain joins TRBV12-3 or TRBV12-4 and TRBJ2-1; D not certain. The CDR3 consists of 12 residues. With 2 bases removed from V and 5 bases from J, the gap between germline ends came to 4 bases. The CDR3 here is CASSLRNNEQFF. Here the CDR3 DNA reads TGTGCCAGCAGTTTAAGGAACAATGAGCAGTTCTTC.

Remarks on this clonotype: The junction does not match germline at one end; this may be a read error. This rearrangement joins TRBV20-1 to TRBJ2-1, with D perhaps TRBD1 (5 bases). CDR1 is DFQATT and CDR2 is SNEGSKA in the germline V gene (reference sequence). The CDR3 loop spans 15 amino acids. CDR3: CSARVLAGPRNEQFF. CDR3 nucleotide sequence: TGCAGTGCCAGAGTCCTGGCAGGGCCTCGCAATGAGCAGTTCTTC.

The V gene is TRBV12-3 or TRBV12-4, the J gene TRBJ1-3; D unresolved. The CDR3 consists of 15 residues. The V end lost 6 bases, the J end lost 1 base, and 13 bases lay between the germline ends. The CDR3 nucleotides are TGTGCCAGCAGCACCTGGCGCACGTCTGGAAACACCATATATTTT. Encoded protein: CASSTWRTSGNTIYF.

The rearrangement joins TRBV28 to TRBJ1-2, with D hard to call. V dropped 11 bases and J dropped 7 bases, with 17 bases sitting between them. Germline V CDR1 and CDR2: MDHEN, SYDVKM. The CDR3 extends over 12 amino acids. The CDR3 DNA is TGTGCCGCTACCAGTGGGTCAGCTGGCTACACCTTC. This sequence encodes CAATSGSAGYTF.

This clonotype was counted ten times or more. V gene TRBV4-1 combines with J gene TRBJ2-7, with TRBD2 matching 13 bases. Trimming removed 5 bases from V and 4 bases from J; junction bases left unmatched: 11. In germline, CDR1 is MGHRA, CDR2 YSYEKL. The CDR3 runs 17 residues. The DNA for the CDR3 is TGCGCCAGCAGCAGGGGGACTAGCGGGGCTTCGTTATACGAGCAGTACTTC. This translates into CASSRGTSGASLYEQYF.

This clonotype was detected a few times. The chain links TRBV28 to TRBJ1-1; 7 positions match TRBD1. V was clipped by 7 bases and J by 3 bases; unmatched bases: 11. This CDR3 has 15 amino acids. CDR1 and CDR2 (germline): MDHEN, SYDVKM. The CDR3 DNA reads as TGTGCCAGCAACAGGGGAAGGATGATGCACACTGAAGCTTTCTTT. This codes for CASNRGRMMHTEAFF.

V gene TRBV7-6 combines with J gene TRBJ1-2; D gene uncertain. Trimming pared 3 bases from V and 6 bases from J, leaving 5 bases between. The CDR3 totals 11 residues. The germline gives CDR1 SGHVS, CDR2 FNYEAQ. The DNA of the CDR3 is TGTGCCAGCAGCTTGCCGGATGGCTACACCTTC. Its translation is CASSLPDGYTF.

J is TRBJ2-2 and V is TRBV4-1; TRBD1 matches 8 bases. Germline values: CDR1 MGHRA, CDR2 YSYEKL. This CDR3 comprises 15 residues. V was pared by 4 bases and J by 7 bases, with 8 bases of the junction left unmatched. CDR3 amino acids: CASSLVQGAGGELFF. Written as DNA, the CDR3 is TGCGCCAGCAGCCTAGTTCAGGGGGCTGGCGGGGAGCTGTTTTTT.

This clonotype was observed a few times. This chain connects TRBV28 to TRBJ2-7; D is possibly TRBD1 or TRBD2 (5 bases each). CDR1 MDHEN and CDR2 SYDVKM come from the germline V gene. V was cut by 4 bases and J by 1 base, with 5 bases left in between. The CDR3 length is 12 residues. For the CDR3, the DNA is TGTGCCAGCAGTTGGGGGTCCTACGAGCAGTACTTC. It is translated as CASSWGSYEQYF.

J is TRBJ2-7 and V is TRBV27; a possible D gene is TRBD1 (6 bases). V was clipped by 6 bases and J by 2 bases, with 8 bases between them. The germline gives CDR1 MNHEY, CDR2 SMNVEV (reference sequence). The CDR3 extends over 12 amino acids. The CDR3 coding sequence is TGTGCCAGCAGAGCAGGGGCCTACGAGCAGTACTTC. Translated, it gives CASRAGAYEQYF.